The T cell receptor (beta chain) described here comes from a study of CD8 T cells in Susac syndrome. In the study overall: When their blood was taken, patients with Susac syndrome were therapy-naive, taking corticosteroids, or taking intravenous immunoglobulin alone.

CD8+ and CD4+ T cells from blood underwent TCR beta sequencing, which was carried out in a high-throughput format. Negative isolation yielded the CD8+ and CD4+ T cells, while FACS enriched the TEMRA cells. Random hexamers served to reverse transcribe roughly 0.45 to 1 ug RNA. MiXCR was run by TCRdb on the immunoSEQ multiplex PCR reads, yielding one entry per CDR3 protein. There are fewer than 85,000 distinct CDR3 sequences in the sample; approximately 95% occur only once, and roughly 0.44% lies in the top ten. This CDR3 region has 14 residues. With 2 bases removed from V and 3 bases from J, the gap between germline ends came to 11 bases. CDR1 and CDR2 (germline): GTSNPN, SVGIG (reference sequence). Comment on this clonotype: Its matching antigen is unknown.

Whole-study findings and limits: Among people with Susac, CD8+ clonal expansion was greatest in TEMRA cells and active patients.

What was sequenced was CD8+ T cells from PBMCs. The rearrangement links TRBV30 to TRBJ1-5; D may be TRBD1 (5 bases). This receptor was identified in a human donor with Susac syndrome. In nucleotides, the CDR3 is TGTGCCTGGAGTCGGGGACCCAACAATCAGCCCCAGCATTTT. This translates into CAWSRGPNNQPQHF.